These 19 T cell receptor beta chains originate from one sample sequenced in a study of T-cell memory formation after mild COVID-19. Each CDR3 protein is one row after TCRdb ran MiXCR on the 5' RACE reads. This table holds hundreds of thousands of distinct CDR3 sequences, less than 25% found once. What was sequenced was PBMCs or a T cell subset sorted from them (not recorded which). These receptors were obtained from an adult woman who had mild COVID-19 (a few samples of this study predate the infection). Cell type and time point are not known.

This chain uses TRBV7-6 with TRBJ2-4; D ambiguous. V shed 4 bases and J shed 0 bases, with 13 bases lying between them. The CDR3 consists of 16 residues. Germline CDR1 reads SGHVS; CDR2 reads FNYEAQ. The CDR3 DNA reads TGTGCCAGCAGCTCCTCCCCGGCCTTAGCCAAAAACATTCAGTACTTC. It translates to CASSSSPALAKNIQYF.

This chain uses TRBV7-2 with TRBJ1-2, with 8 positions matching TRBD1. The germline gives CDR1 SGHTA, CDR2 FQGNSA. V lost 2 bases to trimming and J lost 5 bases; unmatched junction nucleotides: 7. This CDR3 is built from 15 residues. CDR3 DNA sequence: TGTGCCAGCAGCTTACAGGGGACAGGAGGGTATGGCTACACCTTC. This encodes CASSLQGTGGYGYTF. Based on the CDR3 plus reference TRBV7-2 and TRBJ1-2, the full variable domain is GAGVSQSPSNKVTEKGKDVELRCDPISGHTALYWYRQSLGQGLEFLIYFQGNSAPDKSGLPSDRFSAERTGGSVSTLTIQRTQQEDSAVYLCASSLQGTGGYGYTFGSGTRLTVV.

In this sample, this clonotype turned up many times. This chain joins TRBV18 and TRBJ2-1; 12 bases agree with TRBD2. In germline, CDR1 is KGHSH, CDR2 LQKENI. Trimming took 4 bases from V and 3 from J; bases not matched to a gene: 16. The CDR3 contains 20 residues. CDR3 sequence (DNA): TGTGCCAGCTCACTAGCGGTACTAGCGGGAGGCCCCCTGCACTACAATGAGCAGTTCTTC. It is translated as CASSLAVLAGGPLHYNEQFF.

The chain couples TRBV27 to TRBJ2-7, with D hard to call. This CDR3 is 13 amino acids long. The V end was cut by 6 bases, the J end by 5 bases, with 14 bases between. Germline CDR1 and CDR2: MNHEY and SMNVEV (reference sequence). As DNA, the CDR3 is TGTGCCAGCAGACCTGAAAGGACGGACGAGCAGTACTTC. This gives the protein CASRPERTDEQYF.

V and J are TRBV7-2 and TRBJ1-1, with 9 bases lining up with TRBD1. V lost 5 bases, J lost 4 bases, and 8 bases stayed unmatched. CDR1 is SGHTA and CDR2 is FQGNSA in the germline V gene. There are 15 residues in the CDR3. In nucleotides, the CDR3 is TGTGCCAGCAGCCCGGGGGACAGGGCGGTCACTGAAGCTTTCTTT. The encoded protein is CASSPGDRAVTEAFF.

The rearrangement uses TRBV7-9 and TRBJ1-3; D gene unclear. Trimming pared 7 bases from V and 7 bases from J, leaving 11 bases between. The CDR3 length is 12 residues. CDR1 and CDR2 from the germline V gene are SEHNR and FQNEAQ (reference sequence). CDR3 in amino acids: CASKDGSNTIYF. CDR3 DNA sequence: TGTGCCAGCAAGGACGGTAGCAACACCATATATTTT.

The V and J genes are TRBV2 and TRBJ1-2, with 8 nucleotides matching TRBD1. The CDR3 covers 16 residues. Losses at the gene ends were 1 base for V and 11 bases for J; bases not matched to a gene: 15. Germline V gene lookup returns CDR1 SNHLY and CDR2 FYNNEI. The CDR3 coding sequence is TGTGCCAGCAGTGAAGGACAGGGGCACTCGACTATGCGGTACACCTTC. It is translated as CASSEGQGHSTMRYTF.

This clonotype occurred many times. The V gene is TRBV6-5, the J gene TRBJ2-4; 13 nucleotides agree with TRBD2. Germline lookup yields CDR1 MNHEY and CDR2 SVGAGI. J gave up 0 bases and V 2 bases, and 13 bases lay outside the gene matches. The CDR3 runs to 21 residues. Written as DNA, the CDR3 is TGTGCCAGCAGTTACATCCCGACGGGACTAGCGGGACGGTTAGCCAAAAACATTCAGTACTTC. It translates to CASSYIPTGLAGRLAKNIQYF.

The rearrangement joins TRBV4-1 to TRBJ1-1; D not certain. V was shortened by 2 bases and J by 5 bases, with 12 bases between the two germline ends. This CDR3 region has 14 residues. Germline V gene lookup returns CDR1 MGHRA and CDR2 YSYEKL. The CDR3 protein is CASSQQEQKTEAFF. The CDR3 DNA sequence: TGCGCCAGCAGCCAACAGGAGCAGAAAACTGAAGCTTTCTTT.

This chain uses TRBV27 with TRBJ1-2; D gene uncertain. Trimming took 0 bases from V and 5 from J, leaving 7 bases between them. Germline-derived CDR1 and CDR2 are MNHEY and SMNVEV (reference sequence). CDR3 length: 13 amino acids. CDR3 residues: CASSLSGIYGYTF. The DNA for the CDR3 is TGTGCCAGCAGTTTATCAGGGATTTATGGCTACACCTTC.

This clonotype was detected a few times. J is TRBJ2-4 and V is TRBV7-9, with a possible D match to TRBD2 (5 bases). CDR1 is SEHNR and CDR2 is FQNEAQ in the germline V gene (reference sequence). The V and J ends lost 6 bases and 6 bases respectively, with 15 bases between them. The CDR3 has 14 amino acids. CDR3 nucleotides: TGTGCCAGCAGTCTGGCGGGCCCGGGAAACATTCAGTACTTC. This codes for CASSLAGPGNIQYF.

In this sample, this clonotype turned up a few times. This chain connects TRBV5-4 to TRBJ2-2; TRBD2 is a possible D gene (6 bases). The CDR3 totals 15 residues. CDR1 and CDR2 from the germline V gene are SGHNT and YYREEE (reference sequence). V was shortened by 2 bases and J by 3 bases, with 11 bases between the two germline ends. CDR3 residues: CASSFGQRDTGELFF. As DNA, the CDR3 is TGTGCCAGCAGCTTTGGTCAGCGGGACACCGGGGAGCTGTTTTTT. The whole variable domain, remainder taken from reference TRBV5-4 and TRBJ2-2, is ETGVTQSPTHLIKTRGQQVTLRCSSQSGHNTVSWYQQALGQGPQFIFQYYREEENGRGNFPPRFSGLQFPNYSSELNVNALELDDSALYLCASSFGQRDTGELFFGEGSRLTVL.

The sample holds many counts of this clonotype. This rearrangement joins TRBV5-1 to TRBJ2-1, with 10 bases identical to TRBD1. The CDR3 spans 15 residues. Germline CDR1 is SGHRS and CDR2 is YFSETQ. Trimming at V came to 0 bases and at J to 6 bases, leaving 3 bases not matched to a gene. CDR3 residues: CASSLAGTGVNEQFF. In nucleotides, the CDR3 is TGCGCCAGCAGCTTGGCCGGGACAGGGGTCAATGAGCAGTTCTTC.

This chain connects TRBV11-2 to TRBJ2-7; D perhaps matches TRBD2 (5 bases). The CDR3 covers 14 residues. With 11 bases removed from V and 3 bases from J, the gap between germline ends came to 20 bases. CDR1 and CDR2 (germline): SGHAT, FQNNGV. The chain's CDR3 is CAVARGLKGYEQYF. The CDR3 nucleotides are TGTGCCGTAGCTCGGGGTTTGAAAGGCTACGAGCAGTACTTC.

The chain is built from TRBV7-9 and TRBJ1-1; possibly TRBD1 for D (6 bases). Trimming removed 1 base from V and 0 bases from J, with 12 bases in between. This CDR3 contains 16 residues. Germline V lookup: CDR1 SEHNR, CDR2 FQNEAQ (reference sequence). The CDR3 nucleotides read TGTGCCAGCAGCTTAGAGGGGGACCGATTGAACACTGAAGCTTTCTTT. Translating gives CASSLEGDRLNTEAFF. Combining the CDR3 with reference TRBV7-9 and TRBJ1-1 gives the whole variable domain DTGVSQNPRHKITKRGQNVTFRCDPISEHNRLYWYRQTLGQGPEFLTYFQNEAQLEKSRLLSDRFSAERPKGSFSTLEIQRTEQGDSAMYLCASSLEGDRLNTEAFFGQGTRLTVV.

This chain links TRBV24-1 with TRBJ2-7; possibly TRBD1 for D (6 bases). This CDR3 is 13 amino acids long. Germline-derived CDR1 and CDR2 are KGHDR and SFDVKD. The V and J ends lost 3 bases and 2 bases respectively, with 7 bases between them. The CDR3 spells CATSDTGTYEQYF. The DNA for the CDR3 is TGTGCCACCAGTGATACAGGGACCTACGAGCAGTACTTC.

The chain is built from TRBV4-1 and TRBJ2-5, with TRBD2 matching 12 bases. Germline V gene lookup returns CDR1 MGHRA and CDR2 YSYEKL. This CDR3 contains 16 residues. V gave up 2 bases and J gave up 2 bases; unmatched junction bases: 3. This CDR3 is CASSQWGTSGQETQYF. Written as DNA, the CDR3 is TGCGCCAGCAGCCAATGGGGGACTAGCGGGCAAGAGACCCAGTACTTC.

The V call is TRBV24-1, the J call TRBJ2-2; 7 bases are shared with TRBD1. The length of the CDR3 is 15 residues. Germline trimming cut 7 bases from V and 6 bases from J; bases unmatched to any gene: 10. Germline V lookup: CDR1 KGHDR, CDR2 SFDVKD. The CDR3 sequence is CATSEGQAFAGELFF. The CDR3 nucleotides read TGTGCCACCAGCGAAGGACAGGCCTTCGCCGGGGAGCTGTTTTTT.

This clonotype was observed at least ten times. The chain links TRBV7-2 to TRBJ2-3; D remains unclear. The germline V and J ends were trimmed by 6 bases and 2 bases, with 6 bases remaining between them. The CDR3 is 12 amino acids. Looked up from germline, CDR1 is SGHTA and CDR2 is FQGNSA. For the CDR3, the DNA is TGTGCCAGCAGTGCTTACACAGATACGCAGTATTTT. Translation: CASSAYTDTQYF.